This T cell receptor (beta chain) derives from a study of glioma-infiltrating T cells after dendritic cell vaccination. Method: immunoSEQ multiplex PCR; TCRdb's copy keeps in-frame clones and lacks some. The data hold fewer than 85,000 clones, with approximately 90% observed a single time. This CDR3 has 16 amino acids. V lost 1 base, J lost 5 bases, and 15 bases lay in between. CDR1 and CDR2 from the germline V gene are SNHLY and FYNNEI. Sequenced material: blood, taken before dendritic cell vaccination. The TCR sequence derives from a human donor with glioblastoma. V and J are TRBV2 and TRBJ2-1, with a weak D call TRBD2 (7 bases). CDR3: CASSEGEGGTNNEQFF. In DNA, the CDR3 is TGTGCCAGCAGTGAAGGGGAGGGGGGGACGAACAATGAGCAGTTCTTC.